These T cell receptor beta chains were read from a single sample in a study of CD8 T cells in Susac syndrome. TCRdb itself ran the immunoSEQ multiplex PCR reads through MiXCR, one entry per CDR3 protein. This sample has fewer than 150,000 distinct CDR3 sequences, with just under 95% found just once. Sequenced: CD8+ T cells from PBMCs. These receptors were collected from a human donor with Susac syndrome. CDR3s include the opening cysteine and the closing phenylalanine or tryptophan. The D gene is left open where the match is weak. Clone size appears in some rows only: once, few, many, or a class for an expanded clone.

TRBV7-8	NA	TRBD2	TRBJ2-7	CASSLVPPGLEGPQQYF	TGTGCCAGCAGCTTAGTACCACCGGGACTAGAGGGTCCTCAGCAGTACTTC
TRBV7-6	NA	NA	TRBJ1-1	CASSLGGVTEAFF	TGTGCCAGCAGCTTAGGCGGGGTAACTGAAGCTTTCTTT
TRBV13	NA	NA	TRBJ2-7	CASSGYPGNYEQYF	TGTGCCAGCAGCGGGTACCCCGGGAACTACGAGCAGTACTTC
TRBV3-1	once	NA	TRBJ2-5	CATTKRGSGETQYF	TGTGCCACCACAAAAAGGGGCTCGGGAGAGACCCAGTACTTC
TRBV27	NA	TRBD1	TRBJ1-2	CASSLSVGGQSTNYGYTF	TGTGCCAGCAGTTTGTCGGTCGGGGGACAGTCCACTAACTATGGCTACACCTTC
TRBV3-1	NA	NA	TRBJ2-6	CASSQELGGTGASGANVLTF	TGTGCCAGCAGCCAAGAATTAGGGGGAACCGGGGCCTCTGGGGCCAACGTCCTGACTTTC
TRBV7-9	NA	NA	TRBJ2-1	CASSAANPSYNEQFF	TGTGCCAGCTCAGCGGCCAACCCCTCCTACAATGAGCAGTTCTTC
TRBV12-3/TRBV12-4	NA	NA	TRBJ2-4	CASSFTSRDGKNIQYF	TGTGCCAGCAGTTTCACTAGCCGGGATGGCAAAAACATTCAGTACTTC
TRBV4-1	NA	NA	TRBJ2-7	CASSGGVGNYEQYF	TGCGCCAGCAGCGGCGGGGTTGGAAACTACGAGCAGTACTTC
TRBV12-3/TRBV12-4	once	TRBD2	TRBJ2-3	CASSLAGGGTQYF	TGTGCCAGCAGTTTAGCGGGCGGGGGAACGCAGTATTTT
TRBV5-6	NA	NA	TRBJ1-1	CASSLGTLARQAFF	TGTGCCAGCAGCTTGGGGACACTTGCGAGGCAAGCTTTCTTT
TRBV29-1	NA	NA	TRBJ1-1	CSVEGSPGGVEAFF	TGCAGCGTTGAAGGGAGCCCCGGAGGGGTTGAAGCTTTCTTT
TRBV3-1	NA	TRBD2	TRBJ2-2	CASSQTSAANTGELFF	TGTGCCAGCAGCCAAACTAGCGCCGCGAACACCGGGGAGCTGTTTTTT
TRBV9	once	NA	TRBJ2-1	CASSDDSNEQFF	TGTGCCAGCAGCGACGATTCGAATGAGCAGTTCTTC
TRBV28	NA	TRBD2	TRBJ2-3	CASSFTASGVTDTQYF	TGTGCCAGCAGTTTTACGGCTAGCGGGGTCACAGATACGCAGTATTTT
TRBV9	NA	NA	TRBJ2-7	CASSPDTSYEQYF	TGTGCCAGCAGCCCGGACACTTCCTACGAGCAGTACTTC
TRBV19	NA	NA	TRBJ2-6	CASSIGANVLTF	TGTGCCAGTAGTATAGGGGCCAACGTCCTGACTTTC
TRBV20-1	NA	NA	TRBJ2-7	CSARDLRGRGHYEQYF	TGCAGTGCTAGAGATCTACGAGGGAGGGGGCACTACGAGCAGTACTTC
TRBV4-1	NA	NA	TRBJ2-1	CASSLRGVLGEQFF	TGCGCCAGCAGCCTCCGGGGCGTTTTAGGTGAGCAGTTCTTC
TRBV24-1	NA	TRBD1	TRBJ1-5	CATSDFGQGGNQPQHF	TGTGCCACCAGTGATTTCGGGCAGGGGGGCAATCAGCCCCAGCATTTT
TRBV20-1	NA	TRBD2	TRBJ2-7	CSARRREGFYHEQYF	TGCAGTGCTAGACGGCGGGAGGGATTCTACCACGAGCAGTACTTC
TRBV2	NA	NA	TRBJ2-1	CASSVDDDFYNEQFF	TGTGCCAGCAGTGTAGATGATGACTTCTACAATGAGCAGTTCTTC
TRBV5-6	few	NA	TRBJ1-5	CASSLVRDSNQPQHF	TGTGCCAGCAGCTTGGTGCGGGACAGCAATCAGCCCCAGCATTTT
TRBV4-1	NA	NA	TRBJ2-3	CASSQDRLSGDTQYF	TGCGCCAGCAGCCAAGATCGCCTAAGCGGGGATACGCAGTATTTT
TRBV7-6	NA	TRBD1	TRBJ2-7	CASSAPGQAVYEQYF	TGTGCCAGCAGCGCACCGGGACAGGCTGTTTACGAGCAGTACTTC
TRBV10-3	NA	NA	TRBJ1-2	CATAVGTAYGYTF	TGTGCCACAGCAGTCGGTACAGCCTATGGCTACACCTTC
TRBV18	NA	TRBD1	TRBJ2-7	CASRPGQLYEQYF	TGTGCCAGCCGGCCGGGACAGCTCTACGAGCAGTACTTC
TRBV20-1	NA	NA	TRBJ2-3	CRRSDTHTDTQYF	TGCAGAAGGAGCGACACCCACACAGATACGCAGTATTTT
TRBV12-3/TRBV12-4	NA	NA	TRBJ1-5	CASSPGGRVSNQPQHF	TGTGCCAGCAGCCCCGGGGGTCGGGTAAGCAATCAGCCCCAGCATTTT
TRBV29-1	NA	NA	TRBJ2-7	CSVENDRSSSYEQYF	TGCAGCGTTGAGAACGACAGGTCGAGCTCCTACGAGCAGTACTTC
TRBV6-5	NA	TRBD1	TRBJ2-7	CASSYSTGVDEQYF	TGTGCCAGCAGTTACTCGACAGGGGTGGACGAGCAGTACTTC
TRBV27	NA	NA	TRBJ1-5	CASSIHPRAPSQHF	TGTGCCAGCAGTATCCACCCCCGGGCCCCCTCTCAGCATTTT